The entry below gives a single T cell receptor (beta chain) sequence along with its context. The assay was immunoSEQ multiplex PCR, and TCRdb's table has in-frame clones only and misses some. The sample yields more than 90,000 clones, 70% to 90% seen once. This sample is part of a study of blood T cell repertoires in COVID-19. Across the whole study: Acute-phase and convalescent COVID-19 samples originated in the United States, Italy and Spain.

With 9 bases removed from V and 0 bases from J, the gap between germline ends came to 15 bases. Germline V CDR1 and CDR2: LNHDA, SQIVND (reference sequence). The CDR3 covers 16 residues. The chain recombines TRBV19 with TRBJ2-6, with D perhaps matching TRBD1 (6 bases). Source material: peripheral blood. The receptor comes from a man aged 40-49 years with acute or convalescent COVID-19. Here the CDR3 reads CASHNRALSGANVLTF. CDR3 in DNA: TGTGCCAGCCACAACAGGGCCCTCTCTGGGGCCAACGTCCTGACTTTC.